This T cell receptor beta chain was identified during a study of cytomegalovirus exposure and HLA in healthy donors. Study details: Assignment to the Caucasian-associated ancestry cluster applied to 81% of the roughly 410 genotyped donors.

The PCR was carried out with 60 Vbeta primers and 13 Jbeta primers. Profiled with immunoSEQ multiplex PCR; TCRdb holds only in-frame clones, not every one. Among around 200,000 clones listed, approximately 82% were seen once. Findings and caveats of the study: Listed as cytomegalovirus-associated were 150 to 200 TCR beta chains. Other equally common chains were less clonally expanded than HLA-associated TCR beta chains, a later analysis showed. Reportedly, a later analysis found an Asian-associated ancestry cluster had fewer N-insertions than the roughly 700-donor mean.

There are 13 residues in the CDR3. Germline assignment: CDR1 KGHSH and CDR2 LQKENI. V was pared by 2 bases and J by 5 bases, with 9 bases between. Turning to this clone: Its antigen is not identified.

Material for sequencing was PBMCs. This receptor was obtained from a girl aged 2-10 years in good health and CMV-seropositive. The chain uses TRBV18 and TRBJ1-1; no definite D call. In DNA, the CDR3 is TGTGCCAGCTCACCAATGGCTGAAACTGAAGCTTTCTTT. This codes for CASSPMAETEAFF.